This TCR beta chain is drawn from a study of a mutant IDH1 vaccine in newly diagnosed glioma. Overall study context: Vaccination started 4-6 weeks after radiotherapy alone, or with temozolomide cycles. Earlier therapy was either radiotherapy, temozolomide, or both, and most got both. The week-35 safety follow-up was V12, and the week-47 study end was V13.

Time point indicated: week 47, end of study. One vaccine dose held 300 ug of mutant IDH1 20-mer peptide and came with topical imiquimod. Every donor had a new WHO grade 3 or 4 astrocytoma that was IDH1-mutant, with loss of nuclear ATRX. Germline CDR1 SGHRS, CDR2 YFSETQ. The CDR3 has 15 amino acids. V was pared by 4 bases and J by 11 bases, with 11 bases of the junction left unmatched. Comment on this clone: Its antigen is not identified.

The protocol was immunoSEQ multiplex PCR, while the TCRdb copy is restricted to in-frame clones and leaves out a portion. Found here are tens of thousands of clones, less than 70% of them singletons; the top ten hold 4% to 5.5%. Sequenced material: peripheral blood mononuclear cells (PBMCs), taken from a glioma patient whose treatment included an IDH1 peptide vaccine. The gene calls are TRBV5-1 and TRBJ2-1, with 11 bases aligning to TRBD2. This sequence originates from a man aged 35-49 years with glioma. Some clones in this sample may be carry-over from other donors' samples. The CDR3 DNA is TGCGCCAGCAGCACGGGACTAGCGGAACCCAGCCAGCAGTTCTTC. Protein product: CASSTGLAEPSQQFF.